This TCR beta chain was identified in a study of fetal regulatory T cell absence and autoimmunity. TCRdb's table, derived via immunoSEQ multiplex PCR, lists solely in-frame clones and lacks some. The sample gives about 46,000 clones, approximately 80% of which show up once; roughly 0.37% is in the top ten. The CDR3 is 14 residues long. Trimming removed 0 bases from V and 4 bases from J, with 9 bases in between. Germline V lookup: CDR1 MNHEY, CDR2 SVGAGI. A word on this clone: Antigen unknown.

The study's findings and limits: Some top pancreas TCR clones were over 100-fold enriched versus cord blood.

This sequence originates from a newborn boy with IPEX syndrome. The specimen sequenced was cord blood. The chain employs TRBV6-5 and TRBJ1-1; D uncertain. In nucleotides, the CDR3 is TGTGCCAGCAGTTACTCGGTGGATTCCACTGAAGCTTTCTTT. This codes for CASSYSVDSTEAFF.